This T cell receptor beta chain came from a study of Graves' ophthalmopathy and Graves' hyperthyroidism. Study findings and constraints: The model's ophthalmopathy progression predictions had approximately 71% sensitivity and over 72% specificity.

The authors amplified TCR beta CDR3 regions, and they did so from RNA transcripts for repertoire sequencing. In the first round, RT-PCR was carried out with HTBI primers, and a multiplex PCR formed the second round. TCRdb re-derived calls from the multiplex PCR reads in MiXCR, one entry per CDR3 protein. The data hold hundreds of thousands of distinct CDR3 sequences, with 22% observed a single time. This clonotype was detected only once. The antigen is not known. The germline V gene encodes CDR1 DFQATT and CDR2 SNEGSKA (reference sequence). The V gene lost 5 bases and the J gene lost 1 base, with 18 bases spanning the gap. CDR3 length equals 15 residues. Other autoimmune diseases, uncontrolled infections, pregnancy or lactation excluded patients from enrollment.

The chain couples TRBV20-1 to TRBJ2-7; either TRBD1 or TRBD2 may fit D (5 bases each). The sequence came from a woman aged 18-29 years with stable Graves' hyperthyroidism. Some clones in this sample may be carry-over from other donors' samples. Sample: peripheral blood. CDR3 nucleotide sequence: TGCAGTGCTCACGGTGGGGGAGACACTTCCTACGAGCAGTACTTC. Translating it yields CSAHGGGDTSYEQYF.